A single sample is the source of the 12 T cell receptor beta chains below, sequenced in a study of blood T cell repertoires in COVID-19. Clones were sequenced by immunoSEQ multiplex PCR, and TCRdb holds only the in-frame ones, with some missing. Of about 300,000 clones in the sample, around 90% were seen once. The sequenced sample consisted of peripheral blood. These receptors all stem from a young man who had recovered from COVID-19.

The CDR3 DNA sequence: TGTGCCAGCAGCCAAGTTCAGGGGCGCACCGGGGAGCTGTTTTTT. Protein product: CASSQVQGRTGELFF. This chain uses TRBV3-1 (or the pseudogene TRBV3-2) with TRBJ2-2; possibly TRBD1 for D (6 bases). From germline, CDR1 is LGHDT and CDR2 YNNKEL (reference sequence). The CDR3 extends over 15 amino acids. The V and J ends lost 1 base and 4 bases respectively, with 10 bases between them.

About this clone: This specimen includes other DNA sequences encoding the same CDR3. This chain uses TRBV18 with TRBJ1-3, with TRBD1 identical over 9 bases. Per the germline V gene, CDR1 is KGHSH and CDR2 is LQKENI. V gave up 3 bases and J gave up 2 bases; unmatched junction bases: 2. The length of the CDR3 is 15 residues. Written as DNA, the CDR3 is TGTGCCAGCTCACCGGGGACAGGGCCTGGAAACACCATATATTTT. Translation gives CASSPGTGPGNTIYF. Looking up the rest from reference TRBV18 and TRBJ1-3 gives the full variable domain: NAGVMQNPRHLVRRRGQEARLRCSPMKGHSHVYWYRQLPEEGLKFMVYLQKENIIDESGMPKERFSAEFPKEGPSILRIQQVVRGDSAAYFCASSPGTGPGNTIYFGEGSWLTVV.

CDR3 nucleotides: TGCAGCCTCACTTATCCGTCCCTACCGGGGACCCAGTACTTC. It translates to CSLTYPSLPGTQYF. The chain links TRBV29-1 to TRBJ2-5; unclear D gene. Trimming removed 8 bases at V and 7 bases at J, with 23 bases between. CDR3 length: 14 amino acids. The germline V gene encodes CDR1 SQVTM and CDR2 ANQGSEA.

The V and J genes are TRBV20-1 and TRBJ2-5; D is undetermined. Germline-derived CDR1 and CDR2 are DFQATT and SNEGSKA (reference sequence). The CDR3 is made up of 11 amino acids. V gave up 6 bases and J gave up 4 bases, with 9 bases separating them. The CDR3 here is CSAFERETQYF. CDR3 DNA sequence: TGCAGTGCCTTCGAGCGAGAGACCCAGTACTTC.

This rearrangement joins TRBV5-6 to TRBJ1-5; tentative D call: TRBD1 (6 bases). Germline V gene lookup returns CDR1 SGHDT and CDR2 YYEEEE. The CDR3 runs to 16 residues. The V and J ends lost 4 bases and 3 bases respectively, with 17 bases between them. The CDR3 bases are TGTGCCAGCAGCCCCGGGGGGCCGACAGCCAATCAGCCCCAGCATTTT. Translated, it gives CASSPGGPTANQPQHF.

V is TRBV19 and J is TRBJ2-6, with 7 nucleotides matching TRBD1. This CDR3 has 20 residues. Germline V gives CDR1 LNHDA, CDR2 SQIVND (reference sequence). Losses at the gene ends were 3 bases for V and 0 bases for J; bases not matched to a gene: 14. For the CDR3, the DNA is TGTGCCAGTAGTATTCGGTCTCCCGGACAGGCGCACTCTGGGGCCAACGTCCTGACTTTC. It specifies CASSIRSPGQAHSGANVLTF.

CDR3 in amino acids: CASSPGLAYNEQFF. As DNA, the CDR3 is TGTGCCAGCTCACCGGGACTAGCCTACAATGAGCAGTTCTTC. The genes are TRBV18 and TRBJ2-1, with 8 positions matching TRBD2. The germline V gene encodes CDR1 KGHSH and CDR2 LQKENI. This CDR3 has 14 amino acids. With V trimmed by 3 bases and J by 2 bases, 0 bases remained unmatched.

The V call is TRBV11-3, the J call TRBJ2-5; D is possibly TRBD2 (6 bases). V shed 5 bases and J shed 4 bases, with 11 bases lying between them. Looked up from germline, CDR1 is SGHNT and CDR2 is YENEEA. There are 13 residues in the CDR3. The CDR3 reads CASSPHGGETQYF. CDR3 nucleotide sequence: TGTGCCAGCAGCCCCCACGGGGGAGAGACCCAGTACTTC.

The J gene is TRBJ2-3, the V gene TRBV4-2; 9 bases line up with TRBD2. The trim removed 1 base at V and 1 base at J, leaving 3 bases unmatched. Germline CDR1 LGHNA, CDR2 YNFKEQ. The CDR3 spans 16 residues. The CDR3 loop reads CASSQGAGGRTDTQYF. In nucleotides, the CDR3 is TGTGCCAGCAGCCAAGGAGCGGGAGGACGCACAGATACGCAGTATTTT.

This chain connects TRBV30 to TRBJ2-1, with 8 bases identical to TRBD2. The CDR3 runs 13 residues. The V gene end was trimmed by 2 bases and the J gene end by 6 bases; junction bases not matched to a gene: 3. Germline lookup yields CDR1 GTSNPN and CDR2 SVGIG (reference sequence). In DNA, the CDR3 is TGTGCCTGGAGTAAGGGGACTAGCAATGAGCAGTTCTTC. It yields the protein CAWSKGTSNEQFF.

The rearrangement uses TRBV11-2 and TRBJ1-2; 8 nucleotides match TRBD1. V lost 3 bases and J lost 4; bases outside the gene matches: 4. CDR3 length equals 14 residues. The germline CDR1 and CDR2 sequences are SGHAT and FQNNGV. The DNA for the CDR3 is TGTGCCAGCAGCTTCCGGGACAGGCGCTATGGCTACACCTTC. Protein product: CASSFRDRRYGYTF.

J is TRBJ2-7 and V is TRBV5-6; 7 nucleotides match TRBD1. The CDR3 spans 13 residues. Trimming cost V 2 bases and J 3 bases; bases outside gene matches: 2. Germline V gene lookup returns CDR1 SGHDT and CDR2 YYEEEE. Here the CDR3 reads CASSFYRGYEQYF. For the CDR3, the DNA is TGTGCCAGCAGCTTTTACAGGGGCTACGAGCAGTACTTC. Full variable domain (rest looked up from reference TRBV5-6 and TRBJ2-7): DAGVTQSPTHLIKTRGQQVTLRCSPKSGHDTVSWYQQALGQGPQFIFQYYEEEERQRGNFPDRFSGHQFPNYSSELNVNALLLGDSALYLCASSFYRGYEQYFGPGTRLTVT.